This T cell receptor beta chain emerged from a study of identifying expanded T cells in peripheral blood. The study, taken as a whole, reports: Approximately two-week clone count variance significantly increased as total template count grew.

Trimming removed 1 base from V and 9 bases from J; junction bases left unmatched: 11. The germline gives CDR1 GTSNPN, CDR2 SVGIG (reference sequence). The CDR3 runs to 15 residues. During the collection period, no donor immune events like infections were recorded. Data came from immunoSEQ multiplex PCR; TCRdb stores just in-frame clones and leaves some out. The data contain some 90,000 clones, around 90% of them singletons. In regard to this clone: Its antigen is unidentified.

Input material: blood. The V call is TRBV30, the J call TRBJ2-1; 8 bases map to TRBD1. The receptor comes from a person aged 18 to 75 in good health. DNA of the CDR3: TGTGCCTGGAGTGACCCACAGGGGGTTGGAATTGAGCAGTTCTTC. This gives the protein CAWSDPQGVGIEQFF.